These T cell receptor beta chains were read from a single sample in a study of tumor-infiltrating lymphocytes in primary liver carcinoma. TCRdb ran MiXCR on the multiplex PCR reads and lists one entry per CDR3 protein. Of 150,000 to 200,000 distinct CDR3 sequences in the sample, approximately 80% were seen once. What was sequenced was tumor tissue from primary liver carcinoma. The receptors were sampled from a man aged 35 to 55 with primary liver carcinoma and hepatitis B virus infection. Both conserved end residues are part of each CDR3. Each record gives: clone size, D gene, V gene, J gene, CDR3 DNA, CDR3 protein. D genes are given only for firm matches. Expanded clones get a size class; other rows say once, few or many, or leave the size out.

>many|.|TRBV6-1|TRBJ1-1
TGTGCCAGCGCGGGACGGCCAAACACTGAAGCTTTCTTT
CASAGRPNTEAFF
>.|TRBD1|TRBV12-3/TRBV12-4|TRBJ1-5
TGTGCCAGAAGGCAGACAGGGCTACCAGATCTGCCCCAGCATTTT
CARRQTGLPDLPQHF
>.|.|TRBV28|TRBJ2-1
TGTGCCAGCCGTCGGGACTTGGTCTACAATGACCAGTTCTTC
CASRRDLVYNDQFF
>.|.|TRBV6-5|TRBJ2-1
TGTGCCAGCAGTTACTCCAAGGCGGCGGGGCCCTCCTACAATGAGCAGGACTTC
CASSYSKAAGPSYNEQDF
>few|.|TRBV2|TRBJ1-1
TGTGCCAGCAGTAGTGGAGGGGGAGCTTTCTTT
CASSSGGGAFF
>.|TRBD1|TRBV5-1|TRBJ1-2
TGCGTCAGCAACTCCGGAGACAGGGGGCGAGGGTATGGCTACACCTTC
CVSNSGDRGRGYGYTF
>once|.|TRBV11-1|TRBJ2-3
TGTGCCAGCAGTTTGTCGAAGGAGAACACAGATACGCAGTATTTT
CASSLSKENTDTQYF
>.|TRBD2|TRBV5-1|TRBJ2-1
TGCGCCAGCAGCTTGGAGGGACTAGCGGGAGCGAATGAGCAGTTCTTC
CASSLEGLAGANEQFF
>.|TRBD1|TRBV29-1|TRBJ1-2
TGCAGCGTCCGATCAGGGGGCTCCTATGACTACATCTTC
CSVRSGGSYDYIF
>.|TRBD2|TRBV6-2/TRBV6-3|TRBJ2-3
TGTGCCAACAGTTACGACAAGGCGGGAGTAAGCGATACGCAGTATTTT
CANSYDKAGVSDTQYF
>.|.|TRBV11-2|TRBJ1-2
TGTGCCAGCAGCTCCACCGGGGGCTCCGCCTACAACTTC
CASSSTGGSAYNF
>.|.|TRBV29-1|TRBJ2-7
TGCAGCGTTTGGACGGCTCAAACGTCCTATGACCAGTACTTC
CSVWTAQTSYDQYF
>.|TRBD2|TRBV29-1|TRBJ2-7
TGCAGCGTTGAAGATGATCTAGCGGGGTCATACGAGCAGTACTTC
CSVEDDLAGSYEQYF
>.|TRBD2|TRBV10-3|TRBJ2-1
TGTGCCATCAGCCCGGGACTTGCGGGAGGGGACAATGAGCAGTTCTTC
CAISPGLAGGDNEQFF
>.|.|TRBV29-1|TRBJ2-1
TGCATCGTTCGGCAGAGGAGCTCCTATAATGAGCAGTTCTTC
CIVRQRSSYNEQFF
>few|TRBD2|TRBV11-2|TRBJ2-1
TGTGCCAGTAGCTTTAGCGGGCCAATCGACAATGAGCAATTCTTC
CASSFSGPIDNEQFF